A single sample gave rise to the 26 T cell receptor beta chains below, sequenced in a study of T-cell memory formation after mild COVID-19. TCRdb used MiXCR to reprocess the 5' RACE reads, holding one entry per CDR3 protein. Here the sample spans around 500,000 distinct CDR3 sequences, about 20% being singletons. Sequenced sample: PBMCs or a T cell subset sorted from them (not recorded which). Receptor source: an adult woman who had mild COVID-19 (a few samples of this study predate the infection). Cell type and time point are not known.

The V gene is TRBV27, the J gene TRBJ1-6, with 7 bases aligning to TRBD1. V lost 3 bases, J lost 7 bases, and 3 bases stayed unmatched. There are 14 residues in the CDR3. Germline V gene lookup returns CDR1 MNHEY and CDR2 SMNVEV (reference sequence). For the CDR3, the DNA is TGTGCCAGCAGTTTCACAGGGGAAAATTCACCCCTCCACTTT. Translation gives CASSFTGENSPLHF.

The CDR3 reads CASSLGTHIDEQFF. The CDR3, as DNA: TGTGCCAGCTCCCTCGGAACCCACATAGATGAGCAGTTCTTC. The chain is built from TRBV18 and TRBJ2-1; D gene uncertain. Germline values: CDR1 KGHSH, CDR2 LQKENI. V shed 6 bases and J shed 8 bases, with 17 bases lying between them. There are 14 residues in the CDR3.

This clonotype was counted at least ten times. The genes are TRBV12-3 or TRBV12-4 and TRBJ1-1; D remains ambiguous. The V end was cut by 8 bases, the J end by 1 base, with 8 bases between. CDR3 length: 12 residues. CDR3 DNA sequence: TGTGCCAGCTCACCAAGGAACACTGAAGCTTTCTTT. It is translated as CASSPRNTEAFF.

This chain joins TRBV27 and TRBJ1-5; tentative D call: TRBD1 (5 bases). Germline V gene lookup returns CDR1 MNHEY and CDR2 SMNVEV (reference sequence). V lost 0 bases, J lost 1 base, and 10 bases lay in between. The CDR3 length is 16 residues. CDR3 DNA sequence: TGTGCCAGCAGTTTATCGGGACCTTTAAGCAATCAGCCCCAGCATTTT. Translated, it gives CASSLSGPLSNQPQHF.

This clonotype turned up a few times. The chain has TRBV28 and TRBJ1-2; D might be TRBD1 (6 bases). The V end lost 3 bases, the J end lost 6 bases, and 11 bases lay between the germline ends. CDR1 is MDHEN, CDR2 SYDVKM, per germline. The CDR3 sequence is 13 residues long. The CDR3 DNA reads TGTGCCAGCAGTTTTTGGGGGGACAATGGCTACACCTTC. This translates into CASSFWGDNGYTF.

The rearrangement joins TRBV5-1 to TRBJ2-3, with 12 nucleotides matching TRBD2. The CDR3 is 17 residues long. V was clipped by 4 bases and J by 5 bases; unmatched bases: 11. Germline values: CDR1 SGHRS, CDR2 YFSETQ. CDR3 DNA sequence: TGCGCCAGCAGCCCAGGACTAGCGGGGCCCCTGGGAGATACGCAGTATTTT. Its protein is CASSPGLAGPLGDTQYF.

The chain links TRBV6-2 or TRBV6-3 to TRBJ2-5; no reliable D call. The CDR3 has 14 amino acids. The germline V gene encodes CDR1 MNHEY and CDR2 SVGEGT. Trimming took off 5 bases at V and 1 base at J, with 11 bases between the two ends. The CDR3, as DNA: TGTGCCAGCAGTCCTAACCATTCCCAAGAGACCCAGTACTTC. Residues: CASSPNHSQETQYF.

The sample holds a few counts of this clonotype. V usage is TRBV2 and J usage is TRBJ2-1, with a possible D match to TRBD1 (5 bases). The V and J ends lost 10 bases and 0 bases respectively, with 13 bases between them. CDR1 and CDR2 (germline): SNHLY, FYNNEI. The CDR3 runs to 14 residues. The CDR3 region has the DNA TGTGCCACTAAGGACATCGGCTCCTACAATGAGCAGTTCTTC. As protein: CATKDIGSYNEQFF.

The chain recombines TRBV6-1 with TRBJ2-1, with 7 bases aligning to TRBD1. The germline gives CDR1 MNHNS, CDR2 SASEGT. The CDR3 consists of 13 residues. The V and J ends lost 7 bases and 6 bases, in that order; junction bases with no gene match: 6. The CDR3 here is CASIRRQGNEQFF. The CDR3 nucleotides read TGTGCCAGCATCAGAAGACAGGGCAATGAGCAGTTCTTC.

A few counts support this clonotype. The chain employs TRBV19 and TRBJ2-1; TRBD2 matches 11 bases. The J segment lost 4 bases and the V segment lost 7 bases, leaving 6 bases of the junction unmatched. The germline V gene encodes CDR1 LNHDA and CDR2 SQIVND (reference sequence). The CDR3 runs 15 residues. Here the CDR3 DNA reads TGTGCCAGTAAATATGGGACTAGCGGATACAATGAGCAGTTCTTC. Its translation: CASKYGTSGYNEQFF.

The rearrangement joins TRBV9 to TRBJ2-2; TRBD2 matches at 7 bases. From germline, CDR1 is SGDLS and CDR2 YYNGEE. There are 15 residues in the CDR3. The V segment lost 4 bases and the J segment 3 bases; nucleotides outside the gene matches: 6. The CDR3 DNA is TGTGCCAGCAGCCCAAGCGGGACCTACACCGGGGAGCTGTTTTTT. This sequence encodes CASSPSGTYTGELFF.

This clonotype was counted a few times. The V call is TRBV27, the J call TRBJ2-7, with no clear D. V was trimmed by 5 bases and J by 1 base, leaving 12 bases between them. This CDR3 spans 14 amino acids. Germline loops: CDR1 MNHEY, CDR2 SMNVEV (reference sequence). The chain's CDR3 is CASSPTDNSYEQYF. The CDR3 nucleotides read TGTGCCAGCAGTCCCACCGACAATTCCTACGAGCAGTACTTC.

V is TRBV20-1 and J is TRBJ2-1; 8 bases are shared with TRBD2. CDR3 size: 15 residues. In germline, CDR1 is DFQATT, CDR2 SNEGSKA (reference sequence). V trimming: 5 bases; J trimming: 2 bases; junction bases outside the gene matches: 8. This CDR3 reads CSAPTSGQTYNEQFF. The CDR3 DNA sequence: TGCAGTGCTCCCACTAGCGGACAGACCTACAATGAGCAGTTCTTC.

The chain carries TRBV7-6 and TRBJ2-3; D is unresolved. V was shortened by 5 bases and J by 5 bases, with 8 bases between the two germline ends. Germline CDR1 SGHVS, CDR2 FNYEAQ. This CDR3 spans 12 amino acids. The CDR3 is CASSDFLDTQYF. Written as DNA, the CDR3 is TGTGCCAGCAGCGACTTTTTAGATACGCAGTATTTT.

This clonotype appeared many times. This chain links TRBV24-1 with TRBJ2-7; D remains ambiguous. V was clipped by 4 bases and J by 0 bases, with 12 bases between them. Germline CDR1 is KGHDR and CDR2 is SFDVKD. The CDR3 is 15 residues long. CDR3 sequence reads: CATSEDPGISYEQYF. DNA of the CDR3: TGTGCCACCAGTGAAGATCCAGGCATCTCCTACGAGCAGTACTTC.

In this sample, this clonotype turned up a few times. CDR3 coding DNA: TGTGCCAGCCCAAAATTCAGGGCGTCTGGAAACACCATATATTTT. Translated, it gives CASPKFRASGNTIYF. The chain joins TRBV12-3 or TRBV12-4 to TRBJ1-3; the D gene is possibly TRBD1 (5 bases). CDR3 length equals 15 residues. V was pared by 8 bases and J by 1 base, with 15 bases between.

This clonotype was detected only a few times. This chain joins TRBV18 and TRBJ2-7; D gene ambiguous. The CDR3 consists of 13 residues. From germline, CDR1 is KGHSH and CDR2 LQKENI. Trimming pared 2 bases from V and 10 bases from J, leaving 15 bases between. CDR3 in amino acids: CASSPTRQERQYF. CDR3 in DNA: TGTGCCAGCTCACCAACACGACAAGAAAGACAGTACTTC.

The rearrangement joins TRBV6-5 to TRBJ1-5, with D maybe TRBD1 (6 bases). CDR1 and CDR2 from the germline V gene are MNHEY and SVGAGI. The V end was cut by 5 bases, the J end by 9 bases, with 20 bases between. The CDR3 is 15 residues long. As DNA, the CDR3 is TGTGCCAGCAGTGCAACCGGGACAAACCTCCGGCCCCAGCATTTT. This translates into CASSATGTNLRPQHF.

This clonotype was observed at least ten times. The chain uses TRBV5-1 and TRBJ2-1, with TRBD2 identical over 8 bases. There are 17 residues in the CDR3. Per the germline V gene, CDR1 is SGHRS and CDR2 is YFSETQ. V trimming: 1 base; J trimming: 5 bases; junction bases outside the gene matches: 11. The CDR3 sequence is CASSLLHWSGGDNEQFF. CDR3 DNA sequence: TGCGCCAGCAGCTTGCTCCATTGGTCGGGAGGGGACAATGAGCAGTTCTTC.

This clonotype has ten or more counts. The chain combines TRBV29-1 with TRBJ2-1; no definite D call. Germline V lookup: CDR1 SQVTM, CDR2 ANQGSEA. The V gene lost 5 bases and the J gene lost 5 bases, with 16 bases spanning the gap. This CDR3 has 14 residues. CDR3 region: CSVPTWVRDNEQFF. In nucleotides, the CDR3 is TGCAGCGTTCCGACTTGGGTTCGCGACAATGAGCAGTTCTTC.

The rearrangement links TRBV7-6 to TRBJ1-4, with D tentatively TRBD1 (5 bases). V was clipped by 5 bases and J by 7 bases, with 20 bases between them. The CDR3 is 16 residues long. Germline CDR1 is SGHVS and CDR2 is FNYEAQ. In DNA form, the CDR3 reads TGTGCCAGCAGCCTAACTCAAGGGGCGACTGGTGAAAAACTGTTTTTT. Amino acid sequence: CASSLTQGATGEKLFF. Complete variable domain (other parts from reference TRBV7-6 and TRBJ1-4): GAGVSQSPRYKVTKRGQDVALRCDPISGHVSLYWYRQALGQGPEFLTYFNYEAQQDKSGLPNDRFSAERPEGSISTLTIQRTEQRDSAMYRCASSLTQGATGEKLFFGSGTQLSVL.

The chain employs TRBV12-3 or TRBV12-4 and TRBJ2-4; the D is unclear. The CDR3 runs to 14 residues. V gave up 7 bases and J gave up 0 bases, with 10 bases separating them. CDR3 in DNA: TGTGCCAGCATCTCGGCCTTAGCCAAAAACATTCAGTACTTC. As protein: CASISALAKNIQYF.

This chain uses TRBV12-3 or TRBV12-4 with TRBJ2-7; 12 nucleotides match TRBD2. This CDR3 has 15 amino acids. The trim removed 6 bases at V and 3 bases at J, leaving 6 bases unmatched. The CDR3 DNA sequence: TGTGCCAGCAGCCCTGGACTAGCGGGACGCTACGAGCAGTACTTC. It yields the protein CASSPGLAGRYEQYF.

The rearrangement joins TRBV7-8 to TRBJ1-5; 8 positions match TRBD1. The germline gives CDR1 SGHVS, CDR2 FQNEAQ. The CDR3 covers 13 residues. With 5 bases clipped from V and 7 bases from J, the junction kept 4 bases outside the gene matches. The CDR3 coding sequence is TGTGCCAGCAGCCCAGGGGGCTTCCAGCCCCAGCATTTT. The encoded protein is CASSPGGFQPQHF.

This clonotype was seen many times. The chain has TRBV12-3 or TRBV12-4 and TRBJ1-5, with D possibly being TRBD1 (5 bases). The CDR3 is 13 amino acids. The germline V and J ends were trimmed by 2 bases and 7 bases, with 9 bases remaining between them. The CDR3 spells CASSLSGRQPQHF. The CDR3 DNA reads as TGTGCCAGCAGTTTATCAGGGAGACAGCCCCAGCATTTT.

The chain couples TRBV7-6 to TRBJ2-3; D is undetermined. The germline CDR1 and CDR2 sequences are SGHVS and FNYEAQ. This CDR3 is built from 16 residues. V lost 1 base, J lost 3 bases, and 14 bases lay in between. The CDR3 nucleotides are TGTGCCAGCAGCTTAGGTCCCACCATAGGGACAGATACGCAGTATTTT. Translated, it gives CASSLGPTIGTDTQYF. The full variable domain, completed using reference TRBV7-6 and TRBJ2-3, is GAGVSQSPRYKVTKRGQDVALRCDPISGHVSLYWYRQALGQGPEFLTYFNYEAQQDKSGLPNDRFSAERPEGSISTLTIQRTEQRDSAMYRCASSLGPTIGTDTQYFGPGTRLTVL.